These 29 T cell receptor beta chains were sequenced from one sample in a study of blood T cell repertoires in COVID-19. Here immunoSEQ multiplex PCR was the method, and the copy in TCRdb shows in-frame clones only, minus some. The table includes under 20,000 clones, roughly 91% detected once. The sample was peripheral blood. All receptors derive from a human donor in a cohort sampled during active COVID-19.

The rearrangement joins TRBV5-1 to TRBJ1-1; a weak D match, TRBD1 (6 bases). V lost 4 bases to trimming and J lost 1 base, with 11 bases between them. This CDR3 is built from 14 residues. The germline CDR1 and CDR2 sequences are SGHRS and YFSETQ. The CDR3 sequence is CASSNPGQNTEAFF. The CDR3 region has the DNA TGCGCCAGCAGCAATCCGGGACAGAACACTGAAGCTTTCTTT.

This rearrangement joins TRBV30 to TRBJ1-2; D might be TRBD1 (6 bases). The CDR3 runs to 12 residues. Germline CDR1 is GTSNPN and CDR2 is SVGIG (reference sequence). The V end lost 5 bases, the J end lost 5 bases, and 12 bases lay between the germline ends. CDR3 residues: CAWGPTGYGYTF. DNA of the CDR3: TGTGCCTGGGGTCCGACAGGTTATGGCTACACCTTC.

The gene calls are TRBV3-1 (or the pseudogene TRBV3-2) and TRBJ2-6, with TRBD1 matching over 7 bases. Germline values: CDR1 LGHDT, CDR2 YNNKEL (reference sequence). This CDR3 has 19 amino acids. After removal of 1 base from V and 0 bases from J, the junction contained 9 bases not matched to a gene. CDR3 coding DNA: TGTGCCAGCAGCCAAGTTTTTAGGGCAGGGGGCTCTGGGGCCAACGTCCTGACTTTC. As protein: CASSQVFRAGGSGANVLTF.

The chain is built from TRBV18 and TRBJ2-1, with 7 bases matching TRBD2. V lost 3 bases and J lost 7; bases outside the gene matches: 9. The CDR3 has 15 amino acids. Germline V gives CDR1 KGHSH, CDR2 LQKENI. This CDR3 is CASSPGLGWGNEQFF. CDR3 DNA sequence: TGTGCCAGCTCACCCGGACTAGGTTGGGGAAATGAGCAGTTCTTC.

This sequence joins TRBV6-6 and TRBJ1-1, with 7 nucleotides matching TRBD1. CDR1 is MNHNY, CDR2 SVGAGI, per germline (reference sequence). There are 16 residues in the CDR3. Trimming removed 0 bases from V and 5 bases from J; junction bases left unmatched: 9. The CDR3 region has the DNA TGTGCCAGCAGTTACTCGATGCAGGGGGGTAGAACTGAAGCTTTCTTT. This sequence encodes CASSYSMQGGRTEAFF.

The chain employs TRBV11-2 and TRBJ2-7; D unclear. From germline, CDR1 is SGHAT and CDR2 FQNNGV. V lost 5 bases to trimming and J lost 7 bases, with 12 bases between them. This CDR3 is 12 amino acids long. DNA for the CDR3: TGTGCCAGCAGCCCGCTCAGTTCGGAGCAGTACTTC. Translating gives CASSPLSSEQYF.

The chain is built from TRBV9 and TRBJ2-1; 12 bases align to TRBD1. Unmatched junction bases numbered 8, after V lost 3 bases and J lost 10 bases. CDR1 is SGDLS and CDR2 is YYNGEE in the germline V gene. The CDR3 loop spans 15 amino acids. In DNA, the CDR3 is TGTGCCAGCAGCGGAGTACCGGGACAGGGGGCCGAGCAGTTCTTC. It translates to CASSGVPGQGAEQFF.

The CDR3 DNA reads as TGTGCCAGTAGTATTTCCGGGGTCCCCTACGAGCAGTACTTC. Its protein product is CASSISGVPYEQYF. The gene calls are TRBV19 and TRBJ2-7; TRBD2 is a possible D gene (5 bases). This CDR3 is 14 amino acids long. V was trimmed by 3 bases and J by 2 bases, leaving 11 bases between them. In germline, CDR1 is LNHDA, CDR2 SQIVND (reference sequence).

This clone has only one observation. The genes are TRBV30 and TRBJ1-2; D is undetermined. The germline CDR1 and CDR2 sequences are GTSNPN and SVGIG (reference sequence). The CDR3 extends over 14 amino acids. V shed 0 bases and J shed 0 bases, with 8 bases lying between them. The CDR3 DNA reads TGTGCCTGGAGTGTATACAGAGCTAACTATGGCTACACCTTC. It codes for CAWSVYRANYGYTF. Based on the CDR3 plus reference TRBV30 and TRBJ1-2, the full variable domain is SQTIHQWPATLVQPVGSPLSLECTVEGTSNPNLYWYRQAAGRGLQLLFYSVGIGQISSEVPQNLSASRPQDRQFILSSKKLLLSDSGFYLCAWSVYRANYGYTFGSGTRLTVV.

The chain employs TRBV11-2 and TRBJ1-6, with 7 bases identical to TRBD1. Germline V gives CDR1 SGHAT, CDR2 FQNNGV. This CDR3 has 17 amino acids. Trimming at V came to 5 bases and at J to 3 bases, leaving 10 bases not matched to a gene. CDR3 in DNA: TGTGCCAGCAGCCTTAAGGGGCAGGGGGACTATAATTCACCCCTCCACTTT. Translated, it gives CASSLKGQGDYNSPLHF.

The chain recombines TRBV27 with TRBJ2-7; D might be TRBD2 (7 bases). Germline V CDR1 and CDR2: MNHEY, SMNVEV (reference sequence). The CDR3 totals 15 residues. V shed 5 bases and J shed 6 bases, with 20 bases lying between them. The CDR3 protein is CASSRFSGGGGEQYF. As DNA, the CDR3 is TGTGCCAGCAGTCGCTTTTCTGGGGGGGGCGGCGAGCAGTACTTC.

The chain links TRBV30 to TRBJ2-3, with 9 nucleotides matching TRBD2. With V trimmed by 0 bases and J by 6 bases, 7 bases remained unmatched. This CDR3 is built from 15 residues. Germline lookup yields CDR1 GTSNPN and CDR2 SVGIG (reference sequence). The CDR3, as DNA: TGTGCCTGGAGTGTAGGGGCGGGAGGGACCGATACGCAGTATTTT. Translation gives CAWSVGAGGTDTQYF.

The chain has TRBV2 and TRBJ2-1; TRBD1 is a possible D gene (6 bases). V lost 6 bases and J lost 15, with 15 bases in between. Germline values: CDR1 SNHLY, CDR2 FYNNEI. The CDR3 contains 11 residues. CDR3 in amino acids: CASSLGQSGFF. CDR3 coding DNA: TGTGCCAGCAGCCTCGGACAGTCGGGGTTCTTC. The full variable domain, in which reference TRBV2 and TRBJ2-1 provide the parts outside the CDR3, is EPEVTQTPSHQVTQMGQEVILRCVPISNHLYFYWYRQILGQKVEFLVSFYNNEISEKSEIFDDQFSVERPDGSNFTLKIRSTKLEDSAMYFCASSLGQSGFFGPGTRLTVL.

In DNA form, the CDR3 reads TGTGCCAGCAGCTTTTGGCAGGGGGCCGCCGGGGAGCTGTTTTTT. Its protein product is CASSFWQGAAGELFF. The J gene is TRBJ2-2, the V gene TRBV7-3; TRBD1 aligns across 8 bases. V lost 3 bases to trimming and J lost 6 bases; unmatched junction nucleotides: 6. The length of the CDR3 is 15 residues. Germline V lookup: CDR1 SGHTA, CDR2 FQGTGA.

V gene TRBV18 combines with J gene TRBJ2-4, with D maybe TRBD2 (6 bases). Trimming took 1 base from V and 1 from J, leaving 14 bases between them. Germline V gene lookup returns CDR1 KGHSH and CDR2 LQKENI. This CDR3 spans 17 amino acids. The CDR3 sequence is CASSPQPGSFAKNIQYF. The DNA of the CDR3 is TGTGCCAGCTCACCACAACCCGGGAGTTTCGCCAAAAACATTCAGTACTTC.

The V and J genes are TRBV5-6 and TRBJ1-2; TRBD1 aligns across 7 bases. Germline V gives CDR1 SGHDT, CDR2 YYEEEE. V lost 1 base to trimming and J lost 6 bases; unmatched junction nucleotides: 6. CDR3 length: 14 amino acids. The CDR3 DNA follows: TGTGCCAGCAGCTTGAACAGGGGCTGGCATGGCTACACCTTC. This gives the protein CASSLNRGWHGYTF.

This clone has a single count. The V and J genes are TRBV5-1 and TRBJ2-1, with 7 nucleotides matching TRBD2. CDR1 is SGHRS and CDR2 is YFSETQ in the germline V gene. The CDR3 extends over 16 amino acids. The trim removed 0 bases at V and 7 bases at J, leaving 10 bases unmatched. This chain's CDR3 is CASSLERGSSLNEQFF. The CDR3 DNA reads TGCGCCAGCAGCTTGGAACGCGGGAGTTCGTTAAATGAGCAGTTCTTC.

The chain carries TRBV6-4 and TRBJ2-5; TRBD2 matches at 8 bases. This CDR3 is 16 amino acids long. Germline values: CDR1 MRHNA, CDR2 SNTAGT. The junction had 11 bases not matched to a gene; V was cut back by 6 bases and J by 2 bases. As DNA, the CDR3 is TGTGCCAGCAGGGAACCACTAGCGGTGGTTCAAGAGACCCAGTACTTC. It encodes CASREPLAVVQETQYF.

The count of this clone is one. The chain links TRBV29-1 to TRBJ2-2; D possibly corresponds to TRBD1 (5 bases). The CDR3 sequence is 13 residues long. The V gene lost 5 bases and the J gene lost 3 bases, with 10 bases spanning the gap. Germline-derived CDR1 and CDR2 are SQVTM and ANQGSEA. The CDR3 spells CSVPHRYTGELFF. CDR3 DNA sequence: TGCAGCGTTCCCCACAGGTACACCGGGGAGCTGTTTTTT.

The rearrangement links TRBV30 to TRBJ1-5; the D is unclear. CDR3 size: 15 residues. V lost 0 bases to trimming and J lost 0 bases, with 9 bases between them. CDR1 is GTSNPN, CDR2 SVGIG, per germline (reference sequence). The CDR3 sequence is CAWSVRRDSNQPQHF. CDR3 coding DNA: TGTGCCTGGAGTGTAAGACGGGATAGCAATCAGCCCCAGCATTTT. Full variable domain (missing parts from reference TRBV30 and TRBJ1-5): SQTIHQWPATLVQPVGSPLSLECTVEGTSNPNLYWYRQAAGRGLQLLFYSVGIGQISSEVPQNLSASRPQDRQFILSSKKLLLSDSGFYLCAWSVRRDSNQPQHFGDGTRLSIL.

This chain's CDR3 is CARRVGGGGSSYNEQFF. In DNA, the CDR3 is TGTGCCCGCCGCGTAGGGGGGGGCGGGAGCTCCTACAATGAGCAGTTCTTC. The V gene is TRBV9, the J gene TRBJ2-1; D might be TRBD2 (7 bases). Looked up from germline, CDR1 is SGDLS and CDR2 is YYNGEE. The CDR3 length is 17 residues. V lost 10 bases, J lost 0 bases, and 23 bases lay in between.

This chain uses TRBV9 with TRBJ2-2; D is ambiguous. V shed 4 bases and J shed 5 bases, with 21 bases lying between them. Germline CDR1 is SGDLS and CDR2 is YYNGEE. The CDR3 runs to 17 residues. DNA of the CDR3: TGTGCCAGCAGCCCCAGAAGAAATTCGGGTCGTACCGGGGAGCTGTTTTTT. It codes for CASSPRRNSGRTGELFF.

The chain links TRBV10-3 to TRBJ1-2; the match to TRBD1 covers 8 bases. After removal of 6 bases from V and 2 bases from J, the junction contained 11 bases not matched to a gene. The CDR3 is 16 amino acids. The germline gives CDR1 ENHRY, CDR2 SYGVKD. The DNA for the CDR3 is TGTGCCATCAGCAGGGGGCCAACTACCTTGAACTATGGCTACACCTTC. Translated: CAISRGPTTLNYGYTF.

The rearrangement links TRBV24-1 to TRBJ2-1, with 9 bases aligning to TRBD2. The J segment lost 4 bases and the V segment lost 2 bases, leaving 5 bases of the junction unmatched. Germline CDR1 KGHDR, CDR2 SFDVKD. There are 16 residues in the CDR3. This chain's CDR3 is CATSDSAGGRYNEQFF. Written as DNA, the CDR3 is TGTGCCACCAGTGATTCTGCGGGAGGGCGGTACAATGAGCAGTTCTTC.

CDR3 sequence: CASSPLAASTGELFF. DNA for the CDR3: TGTGCCAGTAGTCCTCTAGCAGCCTCCACCGGGGAGCTGTTTTTT. This chain uses TRBV19 with TRBJ2-2; D is possibly TRBD2 (5 bases). The CDR3 is 15 amino acids. V was cut by 5 bases and J by 4 bases, with 14 bases left in between. Germline CDR1 LNHDA, CDR2 SQIVND (reference sequence).

This chain links TRBV5-7 with TRBJ2-5; D gene uncertain. TRBV5-7 is an ORF; its function is uncertain. V was clipped by 2 bases and J by 7 bases, with 6 bases between them. The CDR3 spans 11 residues. CDR3 nucleotide sequence: TGTGCCAGCAGCTTATCCGGGACCCAGTACTTC. This codes for CASSLSGTQYF.

The rearrangement uses TRBV12-3 or TRBV12-4 and TRBJ2-5; D gene uncertain. Trimming pared 3 bases from V and 3 bases from J, leaving 8 bases between. This CDR3 spans 13 amino acids. The CDR3 loop reads CASSFSGKETQYF. CDR3 in DNA: TGTGCCAGCAGTTTCTCGGGTAAAGAGACCCAGTACTTC.

The chain links TRBV18 to TRBJ1-1; D is perhaps TRBD1 (6 bases). There are 16 residues in the CDR3. The V end lost 3 bases, the J end lost 0 bases, and 14 bases lay between the germline ends. Germline values: CDR1 KGHSH, CDR2 LQKENI. This CDR3 is CASSPQAGAVNTEAFF. The CDR3 coding sequence is TGTGCCAGCTCACCTCAGGCGGGGGCAGTGAACACTGAAGCTTTCTTT.

The chain couples TRBV11-2 to TRBJ2-2; D is perhaps TRBD1 (7 bases). CDR1 and CDR2 (germline): SGHAT, FQNNGV. The CDR3 sequence is 17 residues long. V gave up 4 bases and J gave up 3 bases, with 18 bases separating them. The CDR3, as DNA: TGTGCCAGCAGCTCTCCGGGAGACAGGGAGCACACCGGGGAGCTGTTTTTT. It is translated as CASSSPGDREHTGELFF.